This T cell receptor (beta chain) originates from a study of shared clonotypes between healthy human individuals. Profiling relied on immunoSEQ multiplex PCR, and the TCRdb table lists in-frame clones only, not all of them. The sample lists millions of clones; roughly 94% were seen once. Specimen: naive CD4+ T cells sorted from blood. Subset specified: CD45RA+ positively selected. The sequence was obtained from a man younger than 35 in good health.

The CDR3, as DNA: TGTGCCAGCAGTTTATGGCAGGGGATGAACACTGAAGCTTTCTTT. Its translation is CASSLWQGMNTEAFF. This rearrangement joins TRBV28 to TRBJ1-1; a weak D match, TRBD1 (6 bases). CDR1 is MDHEN and CDR2 is SYDVKM in the germline V gene. The CDR3 is made up of 15 amino acids. The V and J ends lost 0 bases and 0 bases respectively, with 8 bases between them. The variable domain in full, completed from reference TRBV28 and TRBJ1-1, reads DVKVTQSSRYLVKRTGEKVFLECVQDMDHENMFWYRQDPGLGLRLIYFSYDVKMKEKGDIPEGYSVSREKKERFSLILESASTNQTSMYLCASSLWQGMNTEAFFGQGTRLTVV.